This entry concerns a single T cell receptor (beta chain). The source of the sample is a study of blood T cell repertoires in COVID-19. Whole-study context: The analysed material was cDNA or gDNA that came from T cells, B-cell-depleted T cells, or PBMCs.

Clones were sequenced by immunoSEQ multiplex PCR, and TCRdb holds only the in-frame ones, with some missing. The top ten hold 0.65% to 0.8% of the sample, which has a few hundred thousand clones, approximately 91% seen once. After removal of 7 bases from V and 4 bases from J, the junction contained 5 bases not matched to a gene. From germline, CDR1 is WSHSY and CDR2 SAAADI. This CDR3 comprises 14 residues. The chain combines TRBV10-2 with TRBJ1-5; 9 bases are shared with TRBD1. This clonotype originated in a human donor in a cohort sampled during active COVID-19. Material for sequencing was peripheral blood. The CDR3: CASNPGQGNQPQHF. Written as DNA, the CDR3 is TGCGCCAGCAACCCGGGACAGGGTAATCAGCCCCAGCATTTT.